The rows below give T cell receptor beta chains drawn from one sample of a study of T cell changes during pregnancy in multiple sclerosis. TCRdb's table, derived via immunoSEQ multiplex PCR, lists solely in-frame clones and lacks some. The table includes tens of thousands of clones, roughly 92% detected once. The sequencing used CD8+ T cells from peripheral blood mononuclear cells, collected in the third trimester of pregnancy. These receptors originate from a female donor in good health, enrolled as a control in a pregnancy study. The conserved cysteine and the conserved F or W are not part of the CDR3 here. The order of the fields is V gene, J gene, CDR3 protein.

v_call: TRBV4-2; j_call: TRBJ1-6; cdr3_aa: ASSEVRDRASPLH
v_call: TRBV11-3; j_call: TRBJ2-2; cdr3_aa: ASSLGAYTGELF
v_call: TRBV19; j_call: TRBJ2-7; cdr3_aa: ASSSTELDYEQY
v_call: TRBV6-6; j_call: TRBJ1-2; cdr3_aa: ASSQDRNYGYT
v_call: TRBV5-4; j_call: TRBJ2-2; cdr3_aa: ASSLGGGVSGELF
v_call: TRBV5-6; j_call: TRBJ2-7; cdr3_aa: ASSLQGWGYEQY
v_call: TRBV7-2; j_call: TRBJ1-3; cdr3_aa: ASSLRGFGNTIY
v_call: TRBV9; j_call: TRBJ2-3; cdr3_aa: ASSVAGAYTDTQY
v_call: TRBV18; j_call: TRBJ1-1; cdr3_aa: ASSSTGGNTEAF
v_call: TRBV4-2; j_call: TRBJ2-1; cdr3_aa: ASSHGQGIISEQF
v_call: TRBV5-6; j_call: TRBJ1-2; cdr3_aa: ASSPFSTGLYGYT
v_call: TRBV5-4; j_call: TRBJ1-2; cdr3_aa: ASSLEGSYGYT
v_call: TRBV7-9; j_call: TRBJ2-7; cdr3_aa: ASSASGGPRSYEQY
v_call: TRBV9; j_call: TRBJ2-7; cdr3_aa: ASSPEGVSYEQY
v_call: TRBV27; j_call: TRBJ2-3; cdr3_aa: ASSLFGSTDTQY
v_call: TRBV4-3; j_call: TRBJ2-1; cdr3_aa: ASSQTGGYNEQF
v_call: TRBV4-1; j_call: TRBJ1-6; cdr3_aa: ASRPARGSNSPLH
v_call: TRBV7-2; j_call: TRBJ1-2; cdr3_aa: ASSRQDSSIGYT
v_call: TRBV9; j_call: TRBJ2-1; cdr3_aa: ASSPQAGAYNEQF
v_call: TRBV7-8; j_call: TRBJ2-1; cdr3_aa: ASSYEGGLVNNEQF
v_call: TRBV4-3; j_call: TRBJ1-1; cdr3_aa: ASSQDRAGNTEAF
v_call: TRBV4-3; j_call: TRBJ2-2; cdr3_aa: ASSQGAGGGRELF
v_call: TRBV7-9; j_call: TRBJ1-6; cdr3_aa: ASSSSDRLTDSPLH
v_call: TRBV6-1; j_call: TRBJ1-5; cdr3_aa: ASTQGGLQPQH
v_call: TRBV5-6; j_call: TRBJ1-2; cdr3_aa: ASSPQGWGYT
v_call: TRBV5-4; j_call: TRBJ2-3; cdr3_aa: ASSLTDTQY
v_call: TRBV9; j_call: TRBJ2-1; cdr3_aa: ASSDRLTEQF
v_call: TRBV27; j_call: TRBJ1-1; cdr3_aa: ASSLWGGSSTEAF
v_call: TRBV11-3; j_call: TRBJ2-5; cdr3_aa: ASSNPGLGETQY
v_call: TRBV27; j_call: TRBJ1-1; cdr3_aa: ASSPRGGMNTEAF
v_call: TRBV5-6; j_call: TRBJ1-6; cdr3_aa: ASSPETGGANSPLH
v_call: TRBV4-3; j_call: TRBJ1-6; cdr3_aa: ASSQGRGQGDYSPLH
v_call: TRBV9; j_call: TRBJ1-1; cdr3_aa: ASSVGSKGATEAF
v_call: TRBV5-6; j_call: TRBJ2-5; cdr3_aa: ASINFNRQGEETQY
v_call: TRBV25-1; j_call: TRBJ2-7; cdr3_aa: ASKTGGTYEQY
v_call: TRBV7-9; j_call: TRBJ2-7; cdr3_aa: ASSHPQWPEQY
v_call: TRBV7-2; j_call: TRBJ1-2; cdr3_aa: ATQTGGTYGYT
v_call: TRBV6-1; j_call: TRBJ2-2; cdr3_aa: ASSEEEGAGTGELF
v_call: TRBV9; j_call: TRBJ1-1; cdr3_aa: ASSVGAGWNTEAF
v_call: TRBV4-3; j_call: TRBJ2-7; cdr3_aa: ASSQDNGPYEQY
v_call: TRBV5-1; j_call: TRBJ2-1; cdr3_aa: ASAEGGAYEQF
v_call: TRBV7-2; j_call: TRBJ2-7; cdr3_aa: ASSFPGQGSYEQY
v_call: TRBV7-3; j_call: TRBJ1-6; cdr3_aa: ASSLAVVGSPLH
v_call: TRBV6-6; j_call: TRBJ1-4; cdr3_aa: ASTLLGGEEKLF
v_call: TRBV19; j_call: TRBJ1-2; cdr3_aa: ASSPGNYGYT
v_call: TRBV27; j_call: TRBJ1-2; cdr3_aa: ASSFGGRGNYGYT
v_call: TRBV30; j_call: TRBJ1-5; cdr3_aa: AWSVRQGDQPQH
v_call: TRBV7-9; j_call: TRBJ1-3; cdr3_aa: ASSETGLSNTIY
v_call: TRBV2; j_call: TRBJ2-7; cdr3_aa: ASRSGEQY
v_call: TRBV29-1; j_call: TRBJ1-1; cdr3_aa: SVEDLGIGTLNTEAF
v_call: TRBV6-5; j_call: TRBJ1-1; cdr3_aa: ASSYSLRDRDARAF